These T cell receptor beta chains were read from a single sample in a study of cytomegalovirus exposure and HLA in healthy donors. Some clones are missing from TCRdb's copy, which holds only in-frame ones; the method was immunoSEQ multiplex PCR. The sample lists roughly 140,000 clones, approximately 79% occurring once. The sample consisted of PBMCs. The receptors shown here come from a male donor in good health and CMV-seronegative. Both conserved end residues are part of each CDR3. The D gene is left open where the match is weak. Clone size appears in some rows only: once, few, many, or a class for an expanded clone.

CDR3nt: TGTGCCAGCAGCTTCCGGACTAGCTGGTTTGAGCAGTTCTTC; CDR3aa: CASSFRTSWFEQFF; j_gene: TRBJ2-1; v_gene: TRBV5-6; abundance: -; d_gene: TRBD2
CDR3nt: TGTGCCAGCTCACCCAAAGCTCGACTAGCGGGAGGGCCAGATACGCAGTATTTT; CDR3aa: CASSPKARLAGGPDTQYF; j_gene: TRBJ2-3; v_gene: TRBV18; abundance: -; d_gene: TRBD2
CDR3nt: TGTGCCAGCAGTTACTCGACCCGGGACACCGGGGAGCTGTTTTTT; CDR3aa: CASSYSTRDTGELFF; j_gene: TRBJ2-2; v_gene: TRBV6-6; abundance: -; d_gene: -
CDR3nt: TGTGCCAGTAGTCAAGCGGGCCGCACAGATACGCAGTATTTT; CDR3aa: CASSQAGRTDTQYF; j_gene: TRBJ2-3; v_gene: TRBV19; abundance: -; d_gene: -
CDR3nt: TGTGCCAGCAGCTCGGCAGGGGTAGGCGAGCAGTACTTC; CDR3aa: CASSSAGVGEQYF; j_gene: TRBJ2-7; v_gene: TRBV11-2; abundance: -; d_gene: -
CDR3nt: TGTGCCAGCCGGACAGGGGCCACCGGGGAGCTGTTTTTT; CDR3aa: CASRTGATGELFF; j_gene: TRBJ2-2; v_gene: TRBV6-1; abundance: -; d_gene: TRBD1
CDR3nt: TGCAGCGTGTCTCCGGGACAGGGTGTTGAAGCTTTCTTT; CDR3aa: CSVSPGQGVEAFF; j_gene: TRBJ1-1; v_gene: TRBV29-1; abundance: few; d_gene: TRBD1
CDR3nt: TGCGCCAGCAGCTTGGCCCCAGCGGCGGGGGGGAATAACAATGAGCAGTTCTTC; CDR3aa: CASSLAPAAGGNNNEQFF; j_gene: TRBJ2-1; v_gene: TRBV5-1; abundance: few; d_gene: TRBD2
CDR3nt: TGTGCCAGCAGCTTAACCACTCGCGAAAGCCACGAGCAGTACTTC; CDR3aa: CASSLTTRESHEQYF; j_gene: TRBJ2-7; v_gene: TRBV7-7; abundance: -; d_gene: -
CDR3nt: TGCGCCAGCAGCCAAGATAGGGGGACTACCAACAATGAGCAGTTCTTC; CDR3aa: CASSQDRGTTNNEQFF; j_gene: TRBJ2-1; v_gene: TRBV4-3; abundance: once; d_gene: -
CDR3nt: TGTGCCAGCAGCCTCGACGGACAGCCCAAGACCTACGAGCAGTACTTC; CDR3aa: CASSLDGQPKTYEQYF; j_gene: TRBJ2-7; v_gene: TRBV11-3; abundance: -; d_gene: -
CDR3nt: TGTGCCAGCAGCTCCGACAGGGTAGGAGATACGCAGTATTTT; CDR3aa: CASSSDRVGDTQYF; j_gene: TRBJ2-3; v_gene: TRBV7-2; abundance: -; d_gene: TRBD1
CDR3nt: TGTGCCAGCAGTCCCAAGGGGGGGGCAGATACGCAGTATTTT; CDR3aa: CASSPKGGADTQYF; j_gene: TRBJ2-3; v_gene: TRBV7-3; abundance: -; d_gene: -
CDR3nt: TGTGCCAGCGAGGGACAGGACAATGAGCAGTTCTTC; CDR3aa: CASEGQDNEQFF; j_gene: TRBJ2-1; v_gene: TRBV2; abundance: few; d_gene: TRBD1
CDR3nt: TGTGCCAGCAGTTTAACAGGATCCTCTGGGGCCAACGTCCTGACTTTC; CDR3aa: CASSLTGSSGANVLTF; j_gene: TRBJ2-6; v_gene: TRBV27; abundance: -; d_gene: -
CDR3nt: TGTGCCAGCAGCAGACAGGGTTATAACTATGGCTACACCTTC; CDR3aa: CASSRQGYNYGYTF; j_gene: TRBJ1-2; v_gene: TRBV6-5; abundance: -; d_gene: TRBD1
CDR3nt: TGTGCCAGCTCACCCGAAACGGGGGACAATGAGCAGTTCTTC; CDR3aa: CASSPETGDNEQFF; j_gene: TRBJ2-1; v_gene: TRBV18; abundance: once; d_gene: -
CDR3nt: TGTGCCAGCAGCTTAGAGAGCGGGAATGAAAAACTGTTTTTT; CDR3aa: CASSLESGNEKLFF; j_gene: TRBJ1-4; v_gene: TRBV7-6; abundance: -; d_gene: -
CDR3nt: TGTGCCAGTAGAGACAGGTCCTACGGCTATCAGCCCCAGCATTTT; CDR3aa: CASRDRSYGYQPQHF; j_gene: TRBJ1-5; v_gene: TRBV19; abundance: -; d_gene: -
CDR3nt: TGTGCCATCAGTGTAGCCAGCTATACTGAAGCTTTCTTT; CDR3aa: CAISVASYTEAFF; j_gene: TRBJ1-1; v_gene: TRBV10-3; abundance: -; d_gene: -
CDR3nt: TGTGCCAGCAGCTTTTATCAGGTCTACGAGCAGTACTTC; CDR3aa: CASSFYQVYEQYF; j_gene: TRBJ2-7; v_gene: TRBV5-6; abundance: once; d_gene: -
CDR3nt: TGTGCCAGCGAGGACTATGGCTACACCTTC; CDR3aa: CASEDYGYTF; j_gene: TRBJ1-2; v_gene: TRBV7-9; abundance: -; d_gene: -
CDR3nt: TGCGCCAGCAGCTTGGAAGGGGGTAGCAATCAGCCCCAGCATTTT; CDR3aa: CASSLEGGSNQPQHF; j_gene: TRBJ1-5; v_gene: TRBV5-1; abundance: -; d_gene: -
CDR3nt: TGTGCCAGCAGCTTAGGGGACAGGGAGGCTAATGAAAAACTGTTTTTT; CDR3aa: CASSLGDREANEKLFF; j_gene: TRBJ1-4; v_gene: TRBV11-3; abundance: -; d_gene: TRBD1
CDR3nt: TGTGCCAGCAGCCAAGAAGGGGTAGGACAGACCTTACCAATTTTC; CDR3aa: CASSQEGVGQTLPIF; j_gene: TRBJ2-4; v_gene: TRBV14; abundance: -; d_gene: -
CDR3nt: TGTGCCAGCAGCGTAGCTGTGGGACTCAGCACAGGTACGCAGTATTTT; CDR3aa: CASSVAVGLSTGTQYF; j_gene: TRBJ2-3; v_gene: TRBV9; abundance: once; d_gene: -
CDR3nt: TGTGCCAGCAGCCAAGAGGGGGTTGGGGGCTATGGCTACACCTTC; CDR3aa: CASSQEGVGGYGYTF; j_gene: TRBJ1-2; v_gene: TRBV11-2; abundance: -; d_gene: -
CDR3nt: TGTGCCTGCACCTCCGGGACAGTCTACGAGCAGTACTTC; CDR3aa: CACTSGTVYEQYF; j_gene: TRBJ2-7; v_gene: TRBV30; abundance: -; d_gene: TRBD1
CDR3nt: TGTGCCTGGAGTGCAGGGTCTGGAAACACCATATATTTT; CDR3aa: CAWSAGSGNTIYF; j_gene: TRBJ1-3; v_gene: TRBV30; abundance: few; d_gene: -
CDR3nt: TGTGCCAGCAGGCGGGAGGGCCTCTACGAGCAGTACTTC; CDR3aa: CASRREGLYEQYF; j_gene: TRBJ2-7; v_gene: TRBV6-5; abundance: -; d_gene: TRBD2
CDR3nt: TGTGCCAGCAGCTTAGGAGGGGGGACAGGGTCCTACGAGCAGTACTTC; CDR3aa: CASSLGGGTGSYEQYF; j_gene: TRBJ2-7; v_gene: TRBV7-6; abundance: -; d_gene: TRBD1
CDR3nt: TGTGCCACAATCCCTAGCGGGAGTGCAGATACGCAGTATTTT; CDR3aa: CATIPSGSADTQYF; j_gene: TRBJ2-3; v_gene: TRBV7-9; abundance: once; d_gene: TRBD2
CDR3nt: TGTGCCAGCAGTTACACAGATACGCAGTATTTT; CDR3aa: CASSYTDTQYF; j_gene: TRBJ2-3; v_gene: TRBV7-6; abundance: -; d_gene: -
CDR3nt: TGTGCCAGCAGTTACGCGAACAGGGACTACGAGCAGTACTTC; CDR3aa: CASSYANRDYEQYF; j_gene: TRBJ2-7; v_gene: TRBV6-5; abundance: -; d_gene: -
CDR3nt: TGTGCCAGCAGCTTAGCGGGAGGCCTAGGCACAGATACGCAGTATTTT; CDR3aa: CASSLAGGLGTDTQYF; j_gene: TRBJ2-3; v_gene: TRBV7-6; abundance: -; d_gene: -
CDR3nt: TGCGCCAGCAGCTTGGGGGGACAGGGGCCGAGGTATGGCTACACCTTC; CDR3aa: CASSLGGQGPRYGYTF; j_gene: TRBJ1-2; v_gene: TRBV5-1; abundance: -; d_gene: TRBD1
CDR3nt: TGTGCCTGGAGTGCCACAGGGGACCAGCCCCAGCATTTT; CDR3aa: CAWSATGDQPQHF; j_gene: TRBJ1-5; v_gene: TRBV30; abundance: -; d_gene: TRBD1
CDR3nt: TGTGCCAGCAGCTCCCCGAGGAGGACTGCGGCTAATGAAAAACTGTTTTTT; CDR3aa: CASSSPRRTAANEKLFF; j_gene: TRBJ1-4; v_gene: TRBV5-8; abundance: -; d_gene: -
CDR3nt: TGTGCTAGTGGTTTGGGTAGCGGGGGGGCTCTCGGGGAGACCCAGTACTTC; CDR3aa: CASGLGSGGALGETQYF; j_gene: TRBJ2-5; v_gene: TRBV12-5; abundance: -; d_gene: TRBD2
CDR3nt: TGCGCCAGCAGCTTGGCCCAGGCAACCTATGGCTACACCTTC; CDR3aa: CASSLAQATYGYTF; j_gene: TRBJ1-2; v_gene: TRBV5-1; abundance: -; d_gene: -
CDR3nt: TGTGCCAGCAGCTTTACCCGGCTAGCGGGAGGGGATGAGCAGTTCTTC; CDR3aa: CASSFTRLAGGDEQFF; j_gene: TRBJ2-1; v_gene: TRBV7-9; abundance: -; d_gene: TRBD2
CDR3nt: TGCGCCAGCAGCTCGCTACAGGGGGAGGAGAGGGGCTACACCTTC; CDR3aa: CASSSLQGEERGYTF; j_gene: TRBJ1-2; v_gene: TRBV5-1; abundance: -; d_gene: TRBD1
CDR3nt: TGTGCCATCAGGACAGGGTACTATGGCTACACCTTC; CDR3aa: CAIRTGYYGYTF; j_gene: TRBJ1-2; v_gene: TRBV10-3; abundance: -; d_gene: TRBD1
CDR3nt: TGTGCCAGCAGCTCGGGACGGACAGCCCGAACCGCAACTAATGAAAAACTGTTTTTT; CDR3aa: CASSSGRTARTATNEKLFF; j_gene: TRBJ1-4; v_gene: TRBV5-4; abundance: -; d_gene: -
CDR3nt: TGTGCCAGCTCGGCCCCGGGACAGGGTTCCTACGAGCAGTACTTC; CDR3aa: CASSAPGQGSYEQYF; j_gene: TRBJ2-7; v_gene: TRBV18; abundance: -; d_gene: TRBD1
CDR3nt: TGTGCCAGCAGTTCCACCGGGACAGCCCAAGAGACCCAGTACTTC; CDR3aa: CASSSTGTAQETQYF; j_gene: TRBJ2-5; v_gene: TRBV7-3; abundance: -; d_gene: TRBD1
CDR3nt: TGCGCCAGCAGCTTGTATCTAGCTTCTCCGCAGTATTTT; CDR3aa: CASSLYLASPQYF; j_gene: TRBJ2-3; v_gene: TRBV5-1; abundance: -; d_gene: -
CDR3nt: TGTGCCAGTAGTATGTTCGGACTAGGAACGAGAGAGCAGTACTTC; CDR3aa: CASSMFGLGTREQYF; j_gene: TRBJ2-7; v_gene: TRBV19; abundance: -; d_gene: TRBD2
CDR3nt: TGCGCCAGCAGTAGCGGAGGGGGGGAGCTGTTTTTT; CDR3aa: CASSSGGGELFF; j_gene: TRBJ2-2; v_gene: TRBV5-1; abundance: -; d_gene: -
CDR3nt: TGTGCCAGCAGCTCTTCGACAGCAGCCTATGGCTACACCTTC; CDR3aa: CASSSSTAAYGYTF; j_gene: TRBJ1-2; v_gene: TRBV7-2; abundance: once; d_gene: -
CDR3nt: TGTGCCAGCAGTGTTGGGACAGGGAACACTGAAGCTTTCTTT; CDR3aa: CASSVGTGNTEAFF; j_gene: TRBJ1-1; v_gene: TRBV6-6; abundance: -; d_gene: TRBD1
CDR3nt: TGTGCCAGCAGCTCCCGGAACAGGGGTCGAGGAGATACGCAGTATTTT; CDR3aa: CASSSRNRGRGDTQYF; j_gene: TRBJ2-3; v_gene: TRBV5-8; abundance: -; d_gene: TRBD1
CDR3nt: TGTGCCAGCAGTTTATACGCGGGATCTGGAGCCAAAAACATTCAGTACTTC; CDR3aa: CASSLYAGSGAKNIQYF; j_gene: TRBJ2-4; v_gene: TRBV27; abundance: -; d_gene: -
CDR3nt: TGTGCCTGGTCCGGGACTACGAACACCGGGGAGCTGTTTTTT; CDR3aa: CAWSGTTNTGELFF; j_gene: TRBJ2-2; v_gene: TRBV30; abundance: -; d_gene: TRBD2
CDR3nt: TGTGCCTGGAGTGCTTACAATCAGCCCCAGCATTTT; CDR3aa: CAWSAYNQPQHF; j_gene: TRBJ1-5; v_gene: TRBV30; abundance: -; d_gene: -
CDR3nt: TGTGCCAGCAGCCAGCGTCAGACAGGCTCCTACGAGCAGTACTTC; CDR3aa: CASSQRQTGSYEQYF; j_gene: TRBJ2-7; v_gene: TRBV5-4; abundance: -; d_gene: -
CDR3nt: TGTGCCAGCAGACCCGGGACAGGGGGCCTAAAGACCCAGTACTTC; CDR3aa: CASRPGTGGLKTQYF; j_gene: TRBJ2-5; v_gene: TRBV11-2; abundance: -; d_gene: TRBD1
CDR3nt: TGTGCCAGCAGCTTGAGTGGGGGGGGCACTGAAGCTTTCTTT; CDR3aa: CASSLSGGGTEAFF; j_gene: TRBJ1-1; v_gene: TRBV7-9; abundance: -; d_gene: -
CDR3nt: TGCGCCAGCAGCCAAAGGGTTGCCGGACAGGGAACTGGAAACACCATATATTTT; CDR3aa: CASSQRVAGQGTGNTIYF; j_gene: TRBJ1-3; v_gene: TRBV4-3; abundance: -; d_gene: TRBD1
CDR3nt: TGTGCCAGCAGCGTAGGTAGGGGGCAAAGCTATGGCTACACCTTC; CDR3aa: CASSVGRGQSYGYTF; j_gene: TRBJ1-2; v_gene: TRBV9; abundance: once; d_gene: TRBD1